The clone carrying this T cell receptor beta chain was observed once. As yet, its antigen is unknown. Repertoires were generated with immunoSEQ multiplex PCR, while TCRdb's copy carries only in-frame clones and drops some. Of about 180,000 clones in the sample, 90% were seen once. This entry is derived from a study of T cell responses to AZD1222 COVID-19 vaccine. In the study overall: Second doses were pooled across both intervals (about 4 or about 12 weeks). Overall study findings and caveats: Most donors were white British, females outnumbered males, and clonal diversity was possibly underestimated. Baseline antibody screening turned up just a handful of seropositive AZD1222 recipients. Two doses of AZD1222 preceded a rise in Spike-specific TCR breadth and depth.

Sequenced material: peripheral blood, taken on day 0 of AZD1222 vaccination. This sequence was found in an adult in good health.

CDR3 coding DNA: TGTGCCAGCAGCTCCGGGATGAGCTCCTACGAGCAGTACTTC. Amino acid sequence: CASSSGMSSYEQYF. The rearrangement links TRBV6-2 or TRBV6-3 to TRBJ2-7, with D possibly matching TRBD2 (5 bases). V lost 6 bases and J lost 0, with 12 bases in between. Germline V gene sequence: CDR1 MNHEY, CDR2 SVGEGT. This CDR3 is 14 amino acids long.